The rows below give T cell receptor beta chains drawn from one sample of a study of regulatory T cells in long-lasting Graves disease. One entry per CDR3 protein results from TCRdb running MiXCR on the multiplex PCR reads. The table includes fewer than 400,000 distinct CDR3 sequences, around 19% detected once. Here the sequenced sample was peripheral blood mononuclear cells (PBMCs), taken when the disease was refractory, from a patient treated with antithyroid drugs. These receptor sequences come from a female donor with Graves disease. The CDR3 runs from the conserved cysteine through the conserved F or W. The order of the fields is V gene, J gene, CDR3 protein.

TRBV12-3/TRBV12-4	TRBJ2-1	CASSLKRGSYNEQFF
TRBV19	TRBJ1-6	CASSMVGDSPLHF
TRBV28	TRBJ1-5	CATYRAGSNQPQHF
TRBV20-1	TRBJ2-6	CSARDYRGGGSGANVLTF
TRBV29-1	TRBJ2-5	CSVHQGLAGAGYF
TRBV10-2	TRBJ1-6	CASSEAPSSYNSPLHF
TRBV18	TRBJ1-1	CASSRGPQGNTEAFF
TRBV24-1	TRBJ1-1	CATSNRERTEAFF
TRBV29-1	TRBJ2-7	CSVRTGNEQYF
TRBV13	TRBJ2-5	CASSSRTPGETQYF
TRBV3-1	TRBJ1-2	CASSQDEAFGYTF
TRBV7-3	TRBJ1-5	CASSLEEGLPQHF
TRBV28	TRBJ2-5	CASSLRLEETQYF
TRBV7-3	-	CASSPGPVLSYNEQFF
TRBV20-1	TRBJ1-1	CSAAQPVNTEAFF
TRBV10-3	TRBJ2-2	CAIKQGSDTGELFF
TRBV30	TRBJ1-5	CAWTHRVNQPQHF
TRBV7-2	TRBJ2-2	CASTRTVNTGELFF
TRBV3-1	TRBJ2-4	CASSQAAGGRGIQYF
TRBV20-1	TRBJ2-7	CSAGQGSYEQYF
TRBV12-3/TRBV12-4	TRBJ2-5	CASSPPRGQTQYF
TRBV10-3	TRBJ2-7	CAISGPGGTYEQYF
TRBV10-3	TRBJ1-5	CAISEGVGQPQHF
TRBV6-5	TRBJ2-6	CASSYSDSLSGANVLTF
TRBV5-1	TRBJ1-4	CASSNDGTGNEKLFF
TRBV6-1	TRBJ1-5	CASSVGGVNQPQHF
TRBV7-2	TRBJ2-1	CASSTRTSGNYNEQFF
TRBV20-1	TRBJ2-1	CSARDTAGGDEQFF
TRBV27	TRBJ1-5	CASRDRINQPQHF
TRBV7-9	TRBJ1-2	CASGREPAGYTF
TRBV9	TRBJ2-4	CASSVVSGPRAKNIQYF
TRBV7-2	TRBJ2-4	CASSFSGNIQYF
TRBV5-1	TRBJ1-1	CASSLKSSPLNTEAFF
TRBV27	TRBJ1-5	CASSRKDGNQPQHF
TRBV20-1	TRBJ1-5	CSASPGQGRNQPQHF
TRBV3-1	TRBJ2-7	CASSLRDRDYEQYF
TRBV4-2	TRBJ2-5	CASSRSKMTSGKKETQYF